The 24 T cell receptor beta chains reported below all come from one sample, sequenced in a study of T cells in narcolepsy. The repertoire was sequenced with immunoSEQ multiplex PCR; TCRdb's copy has only in-frame clones and lacks some. Among approximately 38,000 clones listed, 87% were seen once. Sequencing was carried out using CD45RA- memory CD4+ T cells from PBMCs. The receptors stem from a human donor with narcolepsy.

V and J are TRBV18 and TRBJ2-2, with TRBD1 matching over 8 bases. The junction had 6 bases not matched to a gene; V was cut back by 1 base and J by 5 bases. CDR1 and CDR2 from the germline V gene are KGHSH and LQKENI. The CDR3 spans 16 residues. CDR3 amino acids: CASSPLTGAGTGELFF. The CDR3 region has the DNA TGTGCCAGCTCACCACTGACAGGGGCTGGAACCGGGGAGCTGTTTTTT.

The CDR3, as DNA: TGTGCCACCTGGGAGGGGAACTATGGCTACACCTTC. Its protein product is CATWEGNYGYTF. This chain uses TRBV10-3 with TRBJ1-2; TRBD1 is a possible D gene (5 bases). The CDR3 spans 12 residues. Germline V gene lookup returns CDR1 ENHRY and CDR2 SYGVKD. V dropped 10 bases and J dropped 2 bases, with 11 bases sitting between them.

The V and J genes are TRBV14 and TRBJ2-1, with D possibly matching TRBD2 (5 bases). This CDR3 is 16 amino acids long. The germline V gene encodes CDR1 SGHDN and CDR2 FVKESK. V lost 4 bases and J lost 4, with 17 bases in between. CDR3 sequence (DNA): TGTGCCAGCAGCCCCAAGATACGACTACTATACAATGAGCAGTTCTTC. It is translated as CASSPKIRLLYNEQFF.

This chain connects TRBV15 to TRBJ2-2; 10 bases are shared with TRBD1. The germline CDR1 and CDR2 sequences are LNHNV and YYDKDF (reference sequence). This CDR3 is built from 16 residues. The J segment lost 5 bases and the V segment lost 6 bases, leaving 9 bases of the junction unmatched. For the CDR3, the DNA is TGTGCCACCAGTACATTTAGGACAGGGGGGACCGGGGAGCTGTTTTTT. Its translation is CATSTFRTGGTGELFF.

J is TRBJ1-1 and V is TRBV6-1, with D hard to call. V was cut by 7 bases and J by 1 base, with 16 bases left in between. Looked up from germline, CDR1 is MNHNS and CDR2 is SASEGT. The CDR3 length is 15 residues. This CDR3 reads CASTKGAGPNTEAFF. CDR3 DNA: TGTGCCAGCACTAAGGGCGCAGGACCGAACACTGAAGCTTTCTTT.

The J gene is TRBJ1-4, the V gene TRBV15, with D perhaps TRBD1 (6 bases). CDR3 length: 15 residues. The V end was cut by 3 bases, the J end by 6 bases, with 14 bases between. Germline V gene lookup returns CDR1 LNHNV and CDR2 YYDKDF (reference sequence). CDR3 residues: CATSRRGTADEKLFF. The CDR3 bases are TGTGCCACCAGCAGGAGGGGGACCGCAGATGAAAAACTGTTTTTT. Full variable domain (remainder filled in from reference TRBV15 and TRBJ1-4): DAMVIQNPRYQVTQFGKPVTLSCSQTLNHNVMYWYQQKSSQAPKLLFHYYDKDFNNEADTPDNFQSRRPNTSFCFLDIRSPGLGDTAMYLCATSRRGTADEKLFFGSGTQLSVL.

This clone is a singleton in its sample. The chain combines TRBV7-2 with TRBJ2-2; the D is unclear. Per the germline V gene, CDR1 is SGHTA and CDR2 is FQGNSA. The length of the CDR3 is 14 residues. V gave up 5 bases and J gave up 0 bases, with 7 bases separating them. The CDR3 DNA reads TGTGCCAGCAGCCAAACTACGAACACCGGGGAGCTGTTTTTT. Translating gives CASSQTTNTGELFF.

The V and J genes are TRBV4-3 and TRBJ1-6, with D unresolved. The V end was cut by 0 bases, the J end by 8 bases, with 8 bases between. There are 14 residues in the CDR3. Germline values: CDR1 LGHNA, CDR2 YSLEER. Written as DNA, the CDR3 is TGCGCCAGCAGCCAAGATCTTGCGGATTCACCCCTCCACTTT. This sequence encodes CASSQDLADSPLHF.

The sample holds one count of this clone. The chain employs TRBV29-1 and TRBJ2-4; D gene ambiguous. CDR3 length: 15 amino acids. The V end lost 0 bases, the J end lost 1 base, and 10 bases lay between the germline ends. Germline loops: CDR1 SQVTM, CDR2 ANQGSEA. The CDR3 loop is CSVEDWSTAKNIQYF. The CDR3, as DNA: TGCAGCGTTGAAGATTGGTCCACCGCCAAAAACATTCAGTACTTC.

The chain is built from TRBV5-6 and TRBJ2-5; 10 nucleotides line up with TRBD2. J lost 4 bases, V lost 4 bases, and 4 bases had no gene match. The CDR3 has 14 amino acids. Germline V gene lookup returns CDR1 SGHDT and CDR2 YYEEEE. CDR3 nucleotide sequence: TGTGCCAGCAGCACTAGCGGGGTAGGAGAGACCCAGTACTTC. Translated: CASSTSGVGETQYF.

The chain joins TRBV6-6 to TRBJ1-2; 7 nucleotides match TRBD1. The V segment lost 0 bases and the J segment 7 bases; nucleotides outside the gene matches: 5. CDR3 size: 14 residues. The germline CDR1 and CDR2 sequences are MNHNY and SVGAGI (reference sequence). The CDR3 loop reads CASSYSGQAGGYTF. For the CDR3, the DNA is TGTGCCAGCAGTTACTCAGGACAGGCTGGTGGCTACACCTTC.

J is TRBJ2-2 and V is TRBV7-6; possibly TRBD1 or TRBD2 for D (5 bases each). The CDR3 is 18 residues long. The germline V gene has CDR1 SGHVS and CDR2 FNYEAQ. V was shortened by 5 bases and J by 6 bases, with 25 bases between the two germline ends. CDR3 loop: CASSPRAGGDGMAGELFF. CDR3 nucleotides: TGTGCCAGCAGCCCCCGGGCAGGTGGGGACGGTATGGCCGGGGAGCTGTTTTTT.

The chain is built from TRBV7-2 and TRBJ2-3; the match to TRBD2 covers 8 bases. CDR1 and CDR2 (germline): SGHTA, FQGNSA. V shed 8 bases, J shed 13 bases, and the junction held 11 bases outside the gene matches. This CDR3 has 12 residues. CDR3 amino acids: CASAYSGGVKYF. The DNA of the CDR3 is TGTGCCAGCGCCTACAGCGGGGGTGTTAAGTATTTT.

The chain is built from TRBV6-5 and TRBJ1-5; D unclear. Germline CDR1 is MNHEY and CDR2 is SVGAGI. The CDR3 extends over 12 amino acids. Trimming cost V 6 bases and J 7 bases, with 10 bases left between them. The DNA of the CDR3 is TGTGCCAGCAGCCCGGGAGAGCAGCCCCAGCATTTT. Translating gives CASSPGEQPQHF.

J is TRBJ2-2 and V is TRBV2, with unresolved D. V was pared by 1 base and J by 3 bases, with 6 bases between. Germline loops: CDR1 SNHLY, CDR2 FYNNEI. The CDR3 contains 14 residues. CDR3 amino acids: CASSEVAYTGELFF. In DNA, the CDR3 is TGTGCCAGCAGTGAAGTAGCCTACACCGGGGAGCTGTTTTTT.

V gene TRBV5-1 combines with J gene TRBJ2-3, with 7 bases that match TRBD2. Looked up from germline, CDR1 is SGHRS and CDR2 is YFSETQ. The V gene end was trimmed by 0 bases and the J gene end by 0 bases; junction bases not matched to a gene: 10. This CDR3 contains 18 residues. The CDR3 loop reads CASSLGRVGTTSTDTQYF. Here the CDR3 DNA reads TGCGCCAGCAGCTTGGGGCGGGTAGGGACTACTAGCACAGATACGCAGTATTTT.

The V gene is TRBV29-1, the J gene TRBJ2-2, with D unresolved. This CDR3 region has 11 residues. CDR1 is SQVTM, CDR2 ANQGSEA, per germline. V lost 7 bases and J lost 3, with 6 bases in between. The CDR3 nucleotides are TGCAGCGGGGCTGACACCGGGGAGCTGTTTTTT. Its protein product is CSGADTGELFF.

V gene TRBV19 combines with J gene TRBJ1-5; a weak D match, TRBD1 (6 bases). This CDR3 has 15 residues. Trimming cost V 5 bases and J 4 bases, with 15 bases left between them. CDR1 and CDR2 (germline): LNHDA, SQIVND (reference sequence). The DNA for the CDR3 is TGTGCCAGTAGTGGAGACAGGAGGGGGAATCAGCCCCAGCATTTT. It translates to CASSGDRRGNQPQHF.

The chain couples TRBV11-3 to TRBJ2-7; no clear D. The CDR3 length is 13 residues. Trimming shortened V by 2 bases and J by 0 bases, and 5 bases separated the two germline ends. Germline CDR1 and CDR2: SGHNT and YENEEA. DNA of the CDR3: TGTGCCAGCAGCTTACGGAGCTCCTACGAGCAGTACTTC. Translation gives CASSLRSSYEQYF.

V and J are TRBV7-2 and TRBJ1-2; 7 nucleotides align to TRBD1. The germline CDR1 and CDR2 sequences are SGHTA and FQGNSA. V shed 5 bases and J 7 bases; nucleotides not matched to a gene: 7. The CDR3 has 13 amino acids. The CDR3 nucleotides are TGTGCCAGCAGCCTCGGGACAGTGGGTGGCTACACCTTC. It encodes CASSLGTVGGYTF.

This chain joins TRBV14 and TRBJ2-7, with 9 bases lining up with TRBD1. The ends lost 3 bases at V and 7 bases at J; junction bases unmatched: 13. This CDR3 contains 16 residues. Germline loops: CDR1 SGHDN, CDR2 FVKESK. CDR3: CASSQRDRARTGEQYF. CDR3 DNA sequence: TGTGCCAGCAGCCAGAGGGACAGGGCGCGAACGGGGGAGCAGTACTTC.

The chain is built from TRBV29-1 and TRBJ2-7; 14 bases align to TRBD2. Germline CDR1 reads SQVTM; CDR2 reads ANQGSEA. The CDR3 consists of 15 residues. J lost 3 bases, V lost 6 bases, and 7 bases had no gene match. The CDR3 nucleotides are TGCAGCGTGAGGGGGACTAGCGGGGGTAGCTACGAGCAGTACTTC. Its translation is CSVRGTSGGSYEQYF.

This chain connects TRBV7-2 to TRBJ2-7, with unresolved D. The CDR3 spans 12 residues. V lost 5 bases to trimming and J lost 2 bases, with 7 bases between them. Germline values: CDR1 SGHTA, CDR2 FQGNSA. In DNA, the CDR3 is TGTGCCAGCAGCCAGAGCCCCTACGAGCAGTACTTC. Amino acids: CASSQSPYEQYF.

The rearrangement uses TRBV2 and TRBJ2-1, with 12 positions matching TRBD2. This CDR3 region has 13 residues. V lost 3 bases to trimming and J lost 13 bases; unmatched junction nucleotides: 4. Germline V gene sequence: CDR1 SNHLY, CDR2 FYNNEI. The CDR3 sequence: CASSETSGSKQFF. CDR3 coding DNA: TGTGCCAGCAGTGAGACTAGCGGGAGCAAACAGTTCTTC.